Presented here are 5 T cell receptor beta chains from one specimen sequenced in a study of CD8 T cells in ankylosing spondylitis. General study points: What seemed typical of ankylosing spondylitis blood was a TCR beta motif built from 7 or 8 highly homologous variants.

These TCRs' antigens remain unknown. MiXCR was run by TCRdb on the 5' RACE reads, yielding one entry per CDR3 protein. The sample carries some 840,000 distinct CDR3 sequences, roughly 10% recorded once. Sequencing was carried out using blood, either unsorted or a sorted T cell fraction (not recorded which). All receptors derive from a male donor with ankylosing spondylitis.

There are many counts of this clonotype. The chain links TRBV12-3 or TRBV12-4 to TRBJ2-7, with D unresolved. The CDR3 is made up of 13 amino acids. V dropped 4 bases and J dropped 6 bases, with 13 bases sitting between them. This CDR3 reads CASSSFDKGEQYF. CDR3 bases: TGTGCCAGCAGTTCCTTTGATAAAGGCGAGCAGTACTTC.

This rearrangement joins TRBV5-6 to TRBJ2-5; a possible D gene is TRBD2 (6 bases). This CDR3 contains 12 residues. Trimming pared 7 bases from V and 4 bases from J, leaving 11 bases between. The V gene's germline CDR1 is SGHDT and CDR2 YYEEEE. In nucleotides, the CDR3 is TGTGCCAGCGGGCAGGGAGGAGAGACCCAGTACTTC. Amino acid sequence: CASGQGGETQYF. Full variable domain (missing parts from reference TRBV5-6 and TRBJ2-5): DAGVTQSPTHLIKTRGQQVTLRCSPKSGHDTVSWYQQALGQGPQFIFQYYEEEERQRGNFPDRFSGHQFPNYSSELNVNALLLGDSALYLCASGQGGETQYFGPGTRLLVL.

The sample holds a few counts of this clonotype. The J gene is TRBJ2-1, the V gene TRBV20-1, with 9 bases fitting TRBD2. CDR3 size: 14 residues. V lost 3 bases and J lost 3; bases outside the gene matches: 3. The germline gives CDR1 DFQATT, CDR2 SNEGSKA (reference sequence). For the CDR3, the DNA is TGCAGTGCTAGTAAGCGGGGGGTCTACAATGAGCAGTTCTTC. As protein: CSASKRGVYNEQFF.

As regards this clonotype: A read error may be the cause here, since a much bigger clone is one base away. The chain is built from TRBV20-1 and TRBJ1-5; the D is unclear. Per germline, CDR1 DFQATT and CDR2 SNEGSKA (reference sequence). The CDR3 loop spans 12 amino acids. The CDR3 spells CRAIKNNQPQHF. CDR3 DNA: TGCAGAGCTATAAAGAATAATCAGCCCCAGCATTTT.

The chain couples TRBV10-3 to TRBJ2-1, with 11 positions matching TRBD2. The CDR3 has 19 residues. The junction had 10 bases not matched to a gene; V was cut back by 2 bases and J by 1 base. CDR1 is ENHRY and CDR2 is SYGVKD in the germline V gene. The CDR3 DNA follows: TGTGCCATCAGTGAGAATGTCGGTACTAGCGGGAGATCCTACAATGAGCAGTTCTTC. It is translated as CAISENVGTSGRSYNEQFF.